This T cell receptor (beta chain) comes out of a study of cytotoxic CD8 clonotypes in ibrutinib-treated CLL. Study in general: Partial responses totalled some 24 and complete responses 2; after median about 67 months, about 15 remained remitted and approximately 12 progressed.

In regard to this clone: What it recognizes is unknown.

Deep sequencing aimed at 1 in 200,000 to 1 in 1 million T cells' resolution. Clones were sequenced by immunoSEQ multiplex PCR, and TCRdb holds only the in-frame ones, with some missing. The sample has about 43,000 clones, 69% seen once. Study-wide results and caveats: The study sampled sustained-remission and progressing patients at different times.

The source material was PBMCs, sampled after 12 months of ibrutinib treatment. This sequence was found in a human donor with chronic lymphocytic leukemia.

The CDR3 DNA reads TGCGCCAGCAGCTTGTTCTCGAGCCGCACAGATACGCAGTATTTT. Its translation: CASSLFSSRTDTQYF. This chain joins TRBV5-1 and TRBJ2-3; D uncertain. V was shortened by 1 base and J by 1 base, with 10 bases between the two germline ends. Germline lookup yields CDR1 SGHRS and CDR2 YFSETQ. The CDR3 runs 15 residues.